These 14 T cell receptor beta chains originate from one sample sequenced in a study of blood T cells in healthy people across ages. The authors ran a second PCR of roughly 6 to 11 cycles using a sample-barcoded 5' primer and a J-beta primer mix. TCRdb ran MiXCR on the 5' RACE reads and lists one entry per CDR3 protein. The sample has roughly 1.4 million distinct CDR3 sequences; approximately 63% are singletons. Sequenced input: blood. These receptors all come from a man between 18 and 29 years old in good health.

The gene calls are TRBV3-1 and TRBJ2-5; D could derive from TRBD1 or TRBD2 (5 bases each). This CDR3 spans 15 amino acids. Germline V gene sequence: CDR1 LGHDT, CDR2 YNNKEL (reference sequence). Trimming pared 4 bases from V and 1 base from J, leaving 13 bases between. The CDR3 nucleotides are TGTGCCAGCAGCCCAACAGCAGGGACCCAAGAGACCCAGTACTTC. Protein: CASSPTAGTQETQYF.

J is TRBJ2-3 and V is TRBV3-1; 7 bases match TRBD2. With 4 bases clipped from V and 3 bases from J, the junction kept 10 bases outside the gene matches. Per germline, CDR1 LGHDT and CDR2 YNNKEL (reference sequence). CDR3 length: 16 residues. The CDR3 sequence is CASSPQAAGRTDTQYF. CDR3 in DNA: TGTGCCAGCAGCCCCCAGGCAGCGGGACGGACAGATACGCAGTATTTT.

This clonotype was counted a few times. V usage is TRBV4-3 and J usage is TRBJ2-3; D may be TRBD2 (6 bases). The V end was cut by 1 base, the J end by 4 bases, with 12 bases between. Germline CDR1 reads LGHNA; CDR2 reads YSLEER. The CDR3 length is 15 residues. This CDR3 is CASSQAPGVPDTQYF. The CDR3 nucleotides are TGCGCCAGCAGCCAAGCTCCGGGGGTGCCAGATACGCAGTATTTT.

The chain links TRBV25-1 to TRBJ1-4; D ambiguous. Germline lookup yields CDR1 MGHDK and CDR2 SYGVNS. V lost 5 bases and J 5 bases, leaving 9 bases between the germline ends. The CDR3 is 13 residues long. Here the CDR3 reads CASSWRENEKLFF. The CDR3 DNA is TGTGCCAGCAGTTGGAGGGAGAATGAAAAACTGTTTTTT.

The chain links TRBV14 to TRBJ2-1; D may be TRBD2 (7 bases). The CDR3 covers 17 residues. Trimming left V 0 bases short and J 7 bases short, with 19 bases between. Germline CDR1 is SGHDN and CDR2 is FVKESK. CDR3 region: CASSQDGAGAFFNEQFF. CDR3 DNA sequence: TGTGCCAGCAGCCAAGATGGGGCGGGGGCTTTCTTTAATGAGCAGTTCTTC.

The chain employs TRBV5-6 and TRBJ2-4; the match to TRBD2 covers 9 bases. Gene TRBJ2-7 matches the end of the DNA better, so the J call may be wrong. Germline values: CDR1 SGHDT, CDR2 YYEEEE. The CDR3 contains 15 residues. The CDR3 is CASSTPRTSAYEQYF. CDR3 sequence (DNA): TGTGCCAGCAGCACGCCCAGGACTAGCGCATACGAGCAGTACTTC.

This clonotype was recorded once. CDR3 coding DNA: TGCGCCAGCAGCCACGGTTCCGAGCAGTACTTC. This codes for CASSHGSEQYF. The rearrangement uses TRBV4-3 and TRBJ2-4; D is unresolved. The J call may be wrong; the DNA end is better matched by TRBJ2-7. The germline gives CDR1 LGHNA, CDR2 YSLEER. The CDR3 is 11 residues long.

The chain joins TRBV10-3 to TRBJ1-2, with 7 bases fitting TRBD1. Germline CDR1 reads ENHRY; CDR2 reads SYGVKD. The J segment lost 8 bases and the V segment lost 4 bases, leaving 13 bases of the junction unmatched. CDR3 length: 15 amino acids. CDR3 residues: CAISALGQPHEGYTF. The DNA of the CDR3 is TGTGCCATCAGTGCGTTGGGACAGCCGCATGAGGGCTACACCTTC.

This clonotype was counted between two and nine times. CDR3: CSALGLPDEQFF. The CDR3 region has the DNA TGCAGCGCTCTGGGACTCCCGGATGAGCAGTTCTTC. The V call is TRBV29-1, the J call TRBJ2-1; the D gene is possibly TRBD2 (6 bases). Per the germline V gene, CDR1 is SQVTM and CDR2 is ANQGSEA. The V end was cut by 7 bases, the J end by 8 bases, with 15 bases between. CDR3 length equals 12 residues.

J is TRBJ2-2 and V is TRBV4-3; D call uncertain. V gave up 0 bases and J gave up 3 bases, with 14 bases separating them. The CDR3 is 17 amino acids. Germline V gene lookup returns CDR1 LGHNA and CDR2 YSLEER. CDR3 region: CASSQDRYDGDTGELFF. The CDR3 DNA sequence: TGCGCCAGCAGCCAAGATCGGTACGATGGGGACACCGGGGAGCTGTTTTTT.

This clonotype has only a few counts. V gene TRBV24-1 combines with J gene TRBJ1-2; TRBD1 aligns across 8 bases. CDR1 KGHDR and CDR2 SFDVKD come from the germline V gene. The CDR3 sequence is 14 residues long. V was clipped by 3 bases and J by 4 bases; unmatched bases: 3. CDR3 loop: CATSDPGTGYGYTF. CDR3 coding DNA: TGTGCCACCAGTGATCCCGGGACAGGCTATGGCTACACCTTC.

The chain employs TRBV15 and TRBJ2-7; unclear D gene. The V end lost 0 bases, the J end lost 5 bases, and 5 bases lay between the germline ends. Germline CDR1 reads LNHNV; CDR2 reads YYDKDF (reference sequence). CDR3 length equals 12 residues. CDR3 loop: CATSRESDEQYF. The CDR3 DNA reads TGTGCCACCAGCAGAGAGTCCGACGAGCAGTACTTC.

This clonotype was seen once. This rearrangement joins TRBV14 to TRBJ2-1; D is uncertain. The germline V gene has CDR1 SGHDN and CDR2 FVKESK. The germline V and J ends were trimmed by 1 base and 13 bases, with 11 bases remaining between them. This CDR3 has 12 residues. The CDR3 reads CASSQGKYRQFF. The CDR3 DNA follows: TGTGCCAGCAGCCAAGGGAAATACCGCCAGTTCTTC.

This clonotype has a handful of counts. This chain connects TRBV4-1 to TRBJ1-2; 8 bases agree with TRBD1. The length of the CDR3 is 14 residues. CDR1 is MGHRA and CDR2 is YSYEKL in the germline V gene. After removal of 4 bases from V and 6 bases from J, the junction contained 7 bases not matched to a gene. The CDR3 here is CASSLRTGLNGYTF. CDR3 nucleotides: TGCGCCAGCAGCCTCCGGACAGGGCTGAATGGCTACACCTTC.